The source of this T cell receptor beta chain is a study of T-cell memory formation after mild COVID-19. This clonotype was found a few times. TCRdb fed the 5' RACE reads into MiXCR, producing one record per CDR3 protein. Of a few hundred thousand distinct CDR3 sequences listed, approximately 21% were seen once; the top ten hold around an eighth. The CDR3 spans 15 residues. Trimming at V came to 4 bases and at J to 3 bases, leaving 6 bases not matched to a gene. In germline, CDR1 is SGHAT, CDR2 FQNNGV. The TCR was taken from an adult woman who had mild COVID-19 (a few samples of this study predate the infection). Cell type and time point are not known. V is TRBV11-2 and J is TRBJ1-5; 7 nucleotides line up with TRBD1. Sample: PBMCs or a T cell subset sorted from them (not recorded which). The CDR3 loop is CASSSRTGNNQPQHF. The CDR3 DNA reads as TGTGCCAGCAGCTCGAGGACAGGAAACAATCAGCCCCAGCATTTT.